The T cell receptor beta chain described here comes from a study of identical twins. TCRdb passed the 5' RACE reads through MiXCR, listing each CDR3 protein once. The sample shows hundreds of thousands of distinct CDR3 sequences, roughly 7% of them seen only once. Germline V gene sequence: CDR1 SGDLS, CDR2 YYNGEE. The length of the CDR3 is 13 residues. V was cut by 0 bases and J by 6 bases, with 9 bases left in between. In addition, the sample was reused for a study of yellow fever vaccine responses in identical twins.

The receptor's source is a woman under 30 in good health. The material sequenced was memory (CD45RO+) T cells sorted from blood. The chain links TRBV9 to TRBJ1-1, with D unresolved. The CDR3 nucleotides read TGTGCCAGCAGCGTAGTACCCGAGGCTGAAGCTTTCTTT. This gives the protein CASSVVPEAEAFF.